This T cell receptor (beta chain) is from a study of spatial heterogeneity in lung cancer (dated 2019 in TCRdb). Regarding the study in general: More beta-chain than alpha-chain transcripts were consistently detected, likely reflecting higher beta-chain transcript abundance. A strong correlation was found between TCR transcript counts in tumor regions and a T cell transcriptional module score from matched bulk RNA-seq. In the raw uncorrected reads, each unique combination of TCR and UMI appeared on average more than ten times. In non-small cell lung cancer, the study quantitatively compared TCR alpha and beta repertoires across several tumor regions, matched nontumor lung, and blood. TCR repertoire features were related to nonsynonymous mutation counts determined by whole-exome sequencing of tumor tissue. At surgery, over 200 tumor regions, 61 to 75 matched nontumor lung samples and some 54 PBMC samples were TCR-sequenced for both alpha and beta chains.

The full study reports these points: The tumor nonsynonymous mutation count correlated with the number of expanded intratumoral alpha and beta TCRs. Estimated TCR-seq coverage of tumor T cells was only around 7.2% for alpha chains and about 14% for beta chains. Confirming at a functional level the hypothesis that regional TCRs recognize regional mutations was considered to require additional single-cell paired TCR alpha and beta sequencing. Counts of ubiquitous and regional expanded TCRs correlated with counts of ubiquitous and regional nonsynonymous mutations, respectively.

Only a few counts were recorded for this clonotype. Its antigen is unknown. No per-base quality is available; no much larger clone lies one base away. Libraries were constructed by 5' RACE. Sequencer: NextSeq 500. In the TCR library protocol, a unique molecular identifier was attached to each TCR cDNA molecule so that PCR and sequencing errors could be corrected. Concerning the study's data processing: TCR identification, UMI-based error correction and CDR3 extraction were all carried out with Decombinator tools. Expanded TCRs were defined as those above a frequency of 2 per 1,000, corresponding to the top 1% of the tumor frequency distribution. Expanded tumor TCRs statistically deemed absent (corrected P<0.05) from at least one tumor region were classed as regional, and all other expanded tumor TCRs were classed as ubiquitous. Renyi diversity was computed with the R vegan package after each repertoire had been subsampled 100 times to 5,000 TCRs. CDR3 similarity networks were built from amino acid triplet string-kernel similarity, connecting CDR3s with pairwise similarity above 0.82. Using fastp at Q25 and MiXCR, TCRdb reprocessed the public reads and kept productive beta chains. Every entry covers one CDR3 protein and lists the most common genes and DNA from its rows. TCRdb's processing, not the study's, gives the V and J calls here. This sample gives 25,000 to 30,000 distinct CDR3 sequences in total; 7.1% of them show up just once. Approximately 25% of the sample is in the top ten clones.

The CDR3 holds 17 amino acids from the cysteine to the phenylalanine. Only the CDR3 part of the read is kept: 51 bases, read in frame from the first base. Taken from the germline V gene, the CDR1 and CDR2 loops are KGHSH and LQKENI. V loses 5 bases at its end and J loses 1 base; junction bases beyond the gene matches: 12. The time point tag for this specimen amounts to: sample taken at primary tumor resection. The donors were more than 60 patients from the lung TRACERx cohort who had early-stage, untreated non-small cell lung cancer. TCR sequencing used whole RNA extracted from tumor and nontumor lung tissue, or from cryopreserved PBMC samples, without cell sorting. Only patients for whom sufficient RNA was available from at least two tumor regions were selected for TCR sequencing. Before selection, tumor and adjacent nontumor lung specimens were reviewed by a lung pathologist.

This sample comprised lung tumor tissue, obtained at surgery. The chain is encoded by TRBV18 joined to TRBJ2-7; the central 9 bases match TRBD1. The source is a male donor with early-stage non-small cell lung cancer. The nucleotide sequence reads as follows: TGTGCCAGCTCAACAACAGGGGGCTCTTTCTTATCCTACGAGCAGTACTTC. This translates into CASSTTGGSFLSYEQYF. Supplemented by the reference TRBV18 and TRBJ2-7 proteins around the CDR3, the complete variable domain is NAGVMQNPRHLVRRRGQEARLRCSPMKGHSHVYWYRQLPEEGLKFMVYLQKENIIDESGMPKERFSAEFPKEGPSILRIQQVVRGDSAAYFCASSTTGGSFLSYEQYFGPGTRLTVT.